This T cell receptor beta chain derives from a study of T cell responses to AZD1222 COVID-19 vaccine. With 1 base removed from V and 7 bases from J, the gap between germline ends came to 14 bases. CDR3 length equals 16 residues. Looked up from germline, CDR1 is LGHDT and CDR2 is YNNKEL (reference sequence). Method: immunoSEQ multiplex PCR; TCRdb's copy keeps in-frame clones and lacks some. The sample records 90,000 to 120,000 clones, about 90% being singletons. V gene TRBV3-1 (or the pseudogene TRBV3-2) combines with J gene TRBJ1-6; D is ambiguous. The specimen was peripheral blood, collected 28 days after the second AZD1222 dose. The source is an adult who received the AZD1222 COVID-19 vaccine. CDR3 amino acids: CASSQVYSGHNSPLHF. The CDR3 nucleotides read TGTGCCAGCAGCCAAGTTTACTCGGGCCACAATTCACCCCTCCACTTT.